This is a list of T cell receptor beta chains from one sample in a study of cytomegalovirus exposure and HLA in healthy donors. Produced via immunoSEQ multiplex PCR; TCRdb's table is partial and in-frame only. The data show some 80,000 clones, approximately 95% seen once. Sequences were obtained from PBMCs. Receptor source: a woman younger than 30 in good health and CMV-seronegative. Each CDR3 is given with its conserved first and last residue. D genes are given only for firm matches. Size tells how often a clone was seen (once, few, many) or the class of an expanded clone, and some rows leave it out.

TRBJ2-7 NA TRBV25-1 13 NA CASSGPGSYEQYF TGTGCCAGCAGTGGGCCAGGGTCATACGAGCAGTACTTC
TRBJ2-3 TRBD2 TRBV9 16 NA CASSVFSRGGPDTQYF TGTGCCAGCAGCGTATTCTCGCGGGGGGGCCCAGATACGCAGTATTTT
TRBJ2-7 TRBD2 TRBV7-8 16 NA CASSLARLAGFYEQYF TGTGCCAGCAGCTTAGCACGGCTAGCGGGCTTCTACGAGCAGTACTTC
TRBJ2-7 TRBD1 TRBV12-5 13 NA CASGLGQGVRQYF TGTGCTAGTGGTTTGGGACAGGGAGTCCGGCAGTACTTC
TRBJ2-7 TRBD1 TRBV10-3 12 NA CAMGQDPYEQYF TGTGCCATGGGACAGGACCCCTACGAGCAGTACTTC
TRBJ2-3 TRBD2 TRBV4-1 18 NA CASSQDGTSGRRGDTQYF TGCGCCAGCAGCCAAGATGGGACTAGCGGGAGGAGGGGAGATACGCAGTATTTT
TRBJ2-5 NA TRBV18 13 NA CASSRWNGETQYF TGTGCCAGCTCACGATGGAACGGGGAGACCCAGTACTTC
TRBJ2-1 TRBD1 TRBV15 17 NA CATSRDLSRDRANEQFF TGTGCCACCAGCAGAGATCTTTCCCGGGACAGGGCAAATGAGCAGTTCTTC
TRBJ1-1 TRBD1 TRBV10-2 14 NA CASSVAGGTTEAFF TGCGCCAGCAGTGTCGCAGGGGGAACAACTGAAGCTTTCTTT
TRBJ1-2 NA TRBV19 14 NA CASSIDPGDYGYTF TGTGCCAGTAGTATAGACCCAGGGGACTATGGCTACACCTTC
TRBJ1-2 NA TRBV27 13 NA CASSSYPNYGYTF TGTGCCAGCAGTTCCTACCCTAACTATGGCTACACCTTC
TRBJ1-4 NA TRBV7-9 15 NA CASRYARGGNEKLFF TGTGCCAGCAGATACGCCCGGGGGGGTAATGAAAAACTGTTTTTT
TRBJ1-5 NA TRBV10-2 15 NA CASSFTQEPNQPQHF TGCGCCAGCAGCTTCACTCAGGAACCTAATCAGCCCCAGCATTTT
TRBJ2-1 TRBD2 TRBV5-8 11 NA CASSWTREQFF TGTGCCAGCAGCTGGACTAGGGAGCAGTTCTTC
TRBJ2-2 NA TRBV5-1 16 NA CASSELPGPRSGELFF TGCGCCAGCAGCGAACTACCGGGTCCTAGGTCCGGGGAGCTGTTTTTT
TRBJ2-5 NA TRBV7-7 12 NA CASSLIGETQYF TGTGCCAGCAGCTTAATCGGGGAGACCCAGTACTTC
TRBJ1-2 TRBD1 TRBV5-1 15 NA CASSPTTGGMSGYTF TGCGCCAGCAGCCCGACGACAGGGGGCATGAGTGGCTACACCTTC
TRBJ2-2 NA TRBV21-1 21 NA CASSKAFGGLAEPANTGELFF TGTGCCAGCAGCAAAGCTTTCGGGGGACTAGCGGAGCCCGCGAACACCGGGGAGCTGTTTTTT
TRBJ2-7 NA TRBV14 14 NA CASSQTVVYYEQYF TGTGCCAGCAGCCAGACAGTAGTTTACTACGAGCAGTACTTC
TRBJ2-2 TRBD1 TRBV7-9 18 NA CASSQRQTGGVGTGELFF TGTGCCAGCAGCCAACGACAAACAGGGGGCGTTGGCACCGGGGAGCTGTTTTTT
TRBJ2-3 TRBD2 TRBV11-3 16 NA CASSLGLAGGADTQYF TGTGCCAGCAGCTTAGGACTAGCGGGAGGCGCAGATACGCAGTATTTT
TRBJ2-7 NA TRBV4-3 13 NA CASSQDGSYEQYF TGCGCCAGCAGCCAAGACGGCTCCTACGAGCAGTACTTC
TRBJ2-5 TRBD1 TRBV19 13 once CASTGTAQETQYF TGTGCCAGTACCGGGACAGCGCAAGAGACCCAGTACTTC
TRBJ1-2 NA TRBV11-2 17 NA CASSPSRSAGGNYGYTF TGTGCCAGCAGCCCCAGCAGGTCAGCGGGGGGGAACTATGGCTACACCTTC
TRBJ1-3 NA TRBV19 12 NA CASSMRSNTIYF TGTGCCAGTAGTATGCGGTCAAACACCATATATTTT
TRBJ2-5 TRBD2 TRBV13 16 NA CASVRLAGGSQETQYF TGTGCCAGCGTACGGCTAGCGGGGGGCTCCCAAGAGACCCAGTACTTC
TRBJ1-5 NA TRBV5-4 15 NA CASSPNPRSNQPQHF TGTGCCAGCAGCCCCAACCCCAGGAGCAATCAGCCCCAGCATTTT
TRBJ1-3 NA TRBV10-3 17 NA CAISEGGGGLYGNTIYF TGTGCCATCAGTGAGGGGGGTGGAGGGCTTTACGGAAACACCATATATTTT
TRBJ1-2 TRBD1 TRBV27 13 NA CASSLTGTYGYTF TGTGCCAGCAGTCTGACAGGGACCTATGGCTACACCTTC
TRBJ1-4 TRBD1 TRBV19 16 few CASSIPSTGGSEKLFF TGTGCCAGTAGTATCCCTTCGACAGGGGGATCTGAAAAACTGTTTTTT
TRBJ2-7 NA TRBV11-2 14 NA CASSLDWSSYEQYF TGTGCCAGCAGCTTAGACTGGAGCTCCTACGAGCAGTACTTC
TRBJ2-7 TRBD2 TRBV28 15 NA CASSSLAGGPDEQYF TGTGCCAGCAGTTCTTTAGCGGGAGGGCCCGACGAGCAGTACTTC
TRBJ1-1 TRBD1 TRBV5-1 15 once CASGAGQGRGTEAFF TGCGCCAGCGGTGCGGGACAGGGAAGAGGTACTGAAGCTTTCTTT
TRBJ1-3 TRBD1 TRBV11-2 16 NA CASSSIQGAPGNTIYF TGTGCCAGCAGCTCGATACAGGGGGCGCCAGGAAACACCATATATTTT
TRBJ1-2 NA TRBV9 15 NA CASSVSERRSRGYTF TGTGCCAGCAGCGTTTCGGAACGTAGGTCTAGGGGCTACACCTTC
TRBJ2-2 NA TRBV6-5 13 NA CASSYPNTGELFF TGTGCCAGCAGTTACCCAAACACCGGGGAGCTGTTTTTT
TRBJ1-6 NA TRBV5-4 15 NA CASSLGEEMNSPLHF TGTGCCAGCAGCTTGGGAGAGGAGATGAATTCACCCCTCCACTTT
TRBJ2-7 NA TRBV7-9 15 NA CASSLGRQGGYEQYF TGTGCCAGCAGCTTAGGTCGGCAGGGCGGCTACGAGCAGTACTTC
TRBJ1-2 NA TRBV15 14 NA CATSREGDYYGYTF TGTGCCACCAGCAGAGAAGGGGATTACTATGGCTACACCTTC
TRBJ2-6 NA TRBV7-9 15 NA CASNSRQAGANVLTF TGTGCCAGCAACTCCAGACAGGCTGGGGCCAACGTCCTGACTTTC
TRBJ1-4 NA TRBV5-1 16 NA CASSADSGTTNEKLFF TGCGCCAGCAGCGCCGATAGTGGGACTACTAATGAAAAACTGTTTTTT